This TCR beta chain is drawn from a study of OX40 agonist ivuxolimab in advanced cancers. For context, the study as a whole: The costimulatory receptor OX40 (CD134) was targeted by ivuxolimab, a fully human IgG2 agonistic monoclonal antibody. The monotherapy dose-escalation portion (N of about 50 patients) of the phase I ivuxolimab trial is reported in the paper. Among the approximately 54 dose-escalation patients, 19 had hepatocellular carcinoma, 15 or so melanoma, 9 renal cell carcinoma and 9 head and neck cancer. Intravenous ivuxolimab was administered to patients every 2 weeks at six dose levels: 0.01, 0.1, 0.3, 1.5, 3 and 10 mg/kg. A male proportion of 75% to 85% and a mean age of about 60 years, ranging from about 20 to 85, were recorded for the dose-escalation cohort. Partial responses occurred in three dose-escalation patients: two with cutaneous melanoma and one with hepatocellular carcinoma. The point of sequencing TCRbeta in the periphery was to test whether ivuxolimab changed TCR sequence diversity and drove clonal T-cell expansion. Prior anti-PD-1, anti-PD-L1 or anti-CTLA-4 therapy was permitted, and checkpoint inhibitors had been received by 40% to 50% of dose-escalation patients. Broader findings and caveats from the paper: Which antigens the clonally expanded peripheral T cells were specific for was not determined. After ivuxolimab, expanded clones were on average more numerous among CD8+ T cells than among CD4+ T cells. At doses of 0.1 to 3.0 mg/kg, clonal expansion of both CD4+ and CD8+ T cells in blood was seen between baseline and week 6. In the 0.1-3.0 mg/kg groups, partial responders had among the lowest normalized peripheral clonal expansion, particularly in CD8+ T cells. Low levels of normalized T-cell clonal expansion were also seen in some nonresponding patients.

Trimming costs V 3 bases and J 6 bases, and their ends lie 4 bases apart. As encoded in the germline V gene, CDR1 is SGHAT while CDR2 is FQNNGV. Counted from cysteine to phenylalanine, this CDR3 has 11 amino acids. Only the CDR3 portion is preserved as DNA: 33 bases, with reading frame beginning at the first base. Only one count was recorded for this clone. No antigen is known for it. Qualities for individual bases were not recorded, and no much larger clone is one base off. The trial excluded patients who had a history of autoimmune disease or who were on systemic immunosuppression. Peripheral blood for TCR sequencing was drawn from every dose cohort at baseline, at cycle 4 day 1 and at cycle 7 day 1. The samples were taken from a phase I, first-in-human, multicenter, open-label dose-escalation trial of ivuxolimab. The trial enrolled adults with locally advanced or metastatic head and neck squamous cell, hepatocellular, melanoma or renal cell carcinoma. Before TCR sequencing, CD4+ and CD8+ T cells were separately sorted from peripheral blood.

For sequencing of the TCRbeta CDR3 region, genomic DNA was extracted from the sorted cells. The immunoSEQ Assay was used to sequence the TCRbeta CDR3 regions. Not all clones reach the TCRdb copy of this immuneACCESS table, which keeps in-frame sequences only. Checked studies attribute under half of the gap to unresolved V genes and leave the rest unexplained. The sample profile shows under 60,000 clones; roughly 82% of them were found once. Together, the top ten hold roughly 4% of the sample. This sequence uses TRBV11-2 and TRBJ2-3, with the D gene not clear enough to name. The receptor was isolated from an adult with an advanced solid tumor such as melanoma, head and neck, liver or kidney cancer. The starting material was CD4+ or CD8+ T cells sorted from blood, obtained in a trial of the OX40 agonist ivuxolimab. The CDR3 corresponds to CASSFSDTQYF. The DNA is TGTGCCAGCAGCTTCTCTGATACGCAGTATTTT.